Below are 17 T cell receptor beta chains sequenced from a single sample in a study of response to subunit inactivated influenza vaccine. TCRdb passed the RT-PCR reads through MiXCR, listing each CDR3 protein once. The sample has around 150,000 distinct CDR3 sequences, roughly 11% seen once. The specimen was non-naive T cells sorted from PBMCs, collected roughly 46 days after vaccination. These receptors were collected from a man aged 50 to 59 who received an inactivated influenza vaccine.

The rearrangement joins TRBV20-1 to TRBJ2-1; 9 positions agree with TRBD1. Germline loops: CDR1 DFQATT, CDR2 SNEGSKA (reference sequence). The trim removed 3 bases at V and 5 bases at J, leaving 11 bases unmatched. The CDR3 length is 16 residues. Written as DNA, the CDR3 is TGCAGTGCTAGTTGGGGTCGGGGGACAGGGAACAATGAGCAGTTCTTC. Protein product: CSASWGRGTGNNEQFF.

This clonotype was observed a handful of times. The J gene is TRBJ1-1, the V gene TRBV30; 9 bases match TRBD1. This CDR3 has 13 amino acids. Germline V gives CDR1 GTSNPN, CDR2 SVGIG (reference sequence). Trimming removed 1 base from V and 6 bases from J; junction bases left unmatched: 3. The DNA for the CDR3 is TGTGCCTGGAGTGGGACAGGGGTTCCTGAAGCTTTCTTT. The encoded protein is CAWSGTGVPEAFF.

This chain connects TRBV7-2 to TRBJ1-6; perhaps TRBD1 as D (5 bases). Trimming stripped 1 base from V and 4 bases from J, with 8 bases between. The V gene's germline CDR1 is SGHTA and CDR2 FQGNSA. The CDR3 consists of 15 residues. CDR3 amino acids: CASSLGGTYNSPLHF. As DNA, the CDR3 is TGTGCCAGCAGCTTAGGAGGGACGTATAATTCACCCCTCCACTTT.

This chain uses TRBV6-1 with TRBJ1-6; 9 positions agree with TRBD1. V gave up 6 bases and J gave up 8 bases; unmatched junction bases: 5. The V gene's germline CDR1 is MNHNS and CDR2 SASEGT. The CDR3 extends over 14 amino acids. CDR3 residues: CASREGQGDSPLHF. CDR3 nucleotide sequence: TGTGCCAGCAGAGAGGGACAGGGAGATTCACCCCTCCACTTT.

The chain uses TRBV5-1 and TRBJ2-5; TRBD1 agrees at 10 bases. The V gene's germline CDR1 is SGHRS and CDR2 YFSETQ. Losses at the gene ends were 4 bases for V and 5 bases for J; bases not matched to a gene: 5. The CDR3 length is 14 residues. CDR3: CASSVTGGTETQYF. The CDR3 DNA follows: TGCGCCAGCAGCGTGACAGGGGGCACGGAGACCCAGTACTTC.

This clonotype was detected a few times. The gene calls are TRBV6-1 and TRBJ2-3, with D perhaps matching TRBD2 (5 bases). Looked up from germline, CDR1 is MNHNS and CDR2 is SASEGT. The CDR3 is made up of 13 amino acids. Trimming pared 8 bases from V and 4 bases from J, leaving 13 bases between. CDR3 sequence: CASRPRVPDTQYF. CDR3 DNA sequence: TGTGCCAGCCGTCCGCGGGTACCAGATACGCAGTATTTT.

This clonotype came up many times. The gene calls are TRBV7-2 and TRBJ1-2, with unresolved D. Germline lookup yields CDR1 SGHTA and CDR2 FQGNSA. The CDR3 spans 14 residues. Trimming shortened V by 4 bases and J by 2 bases, and 11 bases separated the two germline ends. The CDR3 DNA sequence: TGTGCCAGCAGCTCACCCCCCCGGAACTATGGCTACACCTTC. It is translated as CASSSPPRNYGYTF.

This clonotype was picked up a small number of times. The rearrangement links TRBV3-1 to TRBJ2-4; 16 nucleotides agree with TRBD2. CDR1 is LGHDT, CDR2 YNNKEL, per germline (reference sequence). V trimming: 0 bases; J trimming: 1 base; junction bases outside the gene matches: 9. There are 21 residues in the CDR3. The DNA of the CDR3 is TGTGCCAGCAGCCAAGATAATCTGGGACTAGCGGGAGGGCGGGCCAAAAACATTCAGTACTTC. It codes for CASSQDNLGLAGGRAKNIQYF.

The V gene is TRBV28, the J gene TRBJ2-5; maybe TRBD1 (5 bases). The germline V gene has CDR1 MDHEN and CDR2 SYDVKM. Trimming pared 5 bases from V and 7 bases from J, leaving 14 bases between. The length of the CDR3 is 13 residues. The CDR3 sequence is CASSGRAGGTQYF. The CDR3 DNA follows: TGTGCCAGCAGTGGCAGGGCCGGCGGGACCCAGTACTTC.

This clonotype was detected a few times. The gene calls are TRBV12-3 or TRBV12-4 and TRBJ1-3; 7 bases fit TRBD1. J gave up 0 bases and V 4 bases, and 3 bases lay outside the gene matches. The CDR3 length is 15 residues. The CDR3 region is CASSSRGGSGNTIYF. The CDR3 DNA sequence: TGTGCCAGCAGTTCCAGGGGGGGCTCTGGAAACACCATATATTTT.

The J gene is TRBJ1-1, the V gene TRBV4-3; TRBD1 might be the D (6 bases). The V gene lost 2 bases and the J gene lost 6 bases, with 22 bases spanning the gap. CDR1 is LGHNA, CDR2 YSLEER, per germline. This CDR3 is 17 amino acids long. CDR3 in DNA: TGCGCCAGCAGCCAAAGCCCTCCAGGGGCGAGTGCCGCTGAAGCTTTCTTT. Its translation is CASSQSPPGASAAEAFF.

This clonotype was counted between two and nine times. CDR3 in amino acids: CSARGATNEKLFF. CDR3 nucleotides: TGCAGTGCTAGAGGTGCAACTAATGAAAAACTGTTTTTT. The chain employs TRBV20-1 and TRBJ1-4; D is unresolved. Deletions cut 1 base from V and 0 bases from J, with 3 bases between. The germline gives CDR1 DFQATT, CDR2 SNEGSKA (reference sequence). The CDR3 length is 13 residues.

This clonotype was counted a few times. This chain joins TRBV6-6 and TRBJ2-1; the D is unclear. Germline V lookup: CDR1 MNHNY, CDR2 SVGAGI (reference sequence). V was cut by 8 bases and J by 7 bases, with 6 bases left in between. The CDR3 has 10 residues. The CDR3 is CASGDNEQFF. As DNA, the CDR3 is TGTGCCAGCGGGGATAATGAGCAGTTCTTC.

This clonotype was detected only a few times. The chain couples TRBV5-1 to TRBJ2-3; 8 bases line up with TRBD1. V lost 0 bases to trimming and J lost 6 bases; unmatched junction nucleotides: 6. The length of the CDR3 is 15 residues. CDR1 is SGHRS and CDR2 is YFSETQ in the germline V gene. Written as DNA, the CDR3 is TGCGCCAGCAGCTTGGACAGGGGGATGTTTGATACGCAGTATTTT. It translates to CASSLDRGMFDTQYF.

The V gene is TRBV20-1, the J gene TRBJ2-7; D uncertain. Germline-derived CDR1 and CDR2 are DFQATT and SNEGSKA (reference sequence). The CDR3 sequence is 15 residues long. V was trimmed by 6 bases and J by 0 bases, leaving 18 bases between them. In DNA form, the CDR3 reads TGCAGTGCGACACCTCAAGGTGTTTTCTCCTACGAGCAGTACTTC. Translation gives CSATPQGVFSYEQYF.

The rearrangement uses TRBV28 and TRBJ2-3; no clear D gene. Between the trimmed V and J ends, which lost 4 bases and 2 bases, there was a span of 10 bases. CDR1 MDHEN and CDR2 SYDVKM come from the germline V gene. This CDR3 is 14 amino acids long. CDR3 sequence reads: CASSSWTFTDTQYF. CDR3 bases: TGTGCCAGCAGTTCTTGGACCTTCACAGATACGCAGTATTTT.

In this sample, this clonotype turned up many times. The chain is built from TRBV10-3 and TRBJ1-2, with D unclear. Germline V gene lookup returns CDR1 ENHRY and CDR2 SYGVKD. The V end was cut by 5 bases, the J end by 4 bases, with 8 bases between. CDR3 length: 12 residues. The CDR3 region has the DNA TGTGCCATCAGTCCCGGAACCTATGGCTACACCTTC. Amino acids: CAISPGTYGYTF.